The rows below give T cell receptor beta chains drawn from one sample of a study of T-cell reconstitution after alpha-beta-depleted transplantation in children. Using its own MiXCR run on the PCR reads, TCRdb lists one record per CDR3 protein. The sample includes over 200,000 distinct CDR3 sequences, more than 15% seen only once; the top ten take roughly two fifths. The sequencing here drew on PBMCs, mostly from graft donor cells, taken 360 days after TCRalphabeta/CD19-depleted stem cell transplant. The receptors stem from a male patient aged 2-15 years who had a stem cell transplant for acute lymphoblastic leukemia, so the T cells may come from the graft donor. CDR3s leave out the opening cysteine and the closing phenylalanine or tryptophan. Fields, in order: V gene, clone size, CDR3 length, CDR3 protein. The size entry is marked missing in some rows and otherwise reads once, few, many or a size class.

TRBV7-6,-,10,ASSLMDGGYT
TRBV5-1,many,12,ASSLEARTDTQY
TRBV29-1,few,11,SVEDGGYNEQF
TRBV6-5,-,15,ASSYSGQGKGGTEAF
TRBV11-2,many,14,ASSPHLARTRDTQY
TRBV5-1,-,13,ASSPLSSYQNIQY
TRBV9,few,12,ASSPGGDDTEAF
TRBV29-1,once,13,SVVGDPANTGELF
TRBV29-1,few,11,SVCRGGNTEAF
TRBV29-1,few,13,SVELRGGSADTQY
TRBV12-5,-,14,ASGLSRDPSPYEQY
TRBV12-3/TRBV12-4,-,13,ASSLLGADTGELF
TRBV5-1,few,11,ASSFRLNTEAF
TRBV12-3/TRBV12-4,few,12,ASRPLSPSYEQY
TRBV28,-,14,ASSLWQGAGDTEAF
TRBV29-1,-,11,SVVGAPRNEQF
TRBV18,few,13,ASSPPSRGSYEQY
TRBV7-2,-,14,ASSPMLTSGAGTQY
TRBV9,many,14,ASSVGSGSWGDTQY
TRBV11-3,-,13,ASSERGYDSYEQY
TRBV5-1,-,14,ASSSKRGGPVETQY
TRBV12-3/TRBV12-4,-,13,ANRGTGGGNTEAF